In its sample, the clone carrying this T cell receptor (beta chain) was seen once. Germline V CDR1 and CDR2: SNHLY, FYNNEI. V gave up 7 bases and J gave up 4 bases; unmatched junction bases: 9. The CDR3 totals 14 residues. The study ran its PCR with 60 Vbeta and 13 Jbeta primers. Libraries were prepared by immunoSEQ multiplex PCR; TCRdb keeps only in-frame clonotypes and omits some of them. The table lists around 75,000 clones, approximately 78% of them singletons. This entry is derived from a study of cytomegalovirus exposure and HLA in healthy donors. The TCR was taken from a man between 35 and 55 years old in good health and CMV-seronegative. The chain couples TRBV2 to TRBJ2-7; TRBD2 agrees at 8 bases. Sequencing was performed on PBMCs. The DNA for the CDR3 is TGTGCCAGCAAGTCGAGCGGGGGCTCATACGAGCAGTACTTC. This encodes CASKSSGGSYEQYF.